Below, 5 T cell receptor beta chains from the same sample are listed, as sequenced in a study of blood T cell repertoires in COVID-19. Sequenced by immunoSEQ multiplex PCR; TCRdb stores in-frame clones only, minus some. This sample carries some 200,000 clones, around 87% of them seen once, and the ten largest clones take 5.5% to 8.5%. The sequencing input was PBMCs or T cells enriched from blood (not recorded which). The receptors originated from a man aged 25 to 45 in a cohort exposed to, infected with or recovered from COVID-19 (not recorded which).

This clone came up a few times. This rearrangement joins TRBV7-3 to TRBJ2-1, with D possibly being TRBD2 (7 bases). Trimming took off 8 bases at V and 4 bases at J, with 18 bases between the two ends. The CDR3 has 15 amino acids. Per the germline V gene, CDR1 is SGHTA and CDR2 is FQGTGA. DNA of the CDR3: TGTGCCAGCGGGGGGGTTGATACAGGGTACAATGAGCAGTTCTTC. Translation gives CASGGVDTGYNEQFF.

The chain carries TRBV28 and TRBJ1-4; 7 bases agree with TRBD1. Germline CDR1 reads MDHEN; CDR2 reads SYDVKM. This CDR3 contains 15 residues. This chain's CDR3 is CASSEGAITNEKLFF. The CDR3, as DNA: TGTGCTTCCTCGGAGGGGGCAATAACTAATGAAAAACTGTTTTTT.

Only one count was recorded for this clone. V and J are TRBV6-1 and TRBJ2-7; D is ambiguous. Germline-derived CDR1 and CDR2 are MNHNS and SASEGT. There are 15 residues in the CDR3. The germline V and J ends were trimmed by 6 bases and 6 bases, with 21 bases remaining between them. The CDR3 region has the DNA TGTGCCAGCAGCCTCGGGTCCCCATACGTCGGCGAGCAGTACTTC. This encodes CASSLGSPYVGEQYF.

This clone was seen once. The genes are TRBV12-5 and TRBJ1-2; D is uncertain. Trimming stripped 6 bases from V and 1 base from J, with 9 bases between. CDR1 is LGHNT, CDR2 FRNRAP, per germline. The CDR3 covers 13 residues. CDR3 coding DNA: TGTGCTAGTGGCCTAGGAGGTAACTATGGCTACACCTTC. This encodes CASGLGGNYGYTF.

J is TRBJ1-2 and V is TRBV2; no reliable D call. CDR3 size: 12 residues. V dropped 5 bases and J dropped 2 bases, with 6 bases sitting between them. CDR1 and CDR2 (germline): SNHLY, FYNNEI. CDR3 in amino acids: CASSLANYGYTF. The CDR3 nucleotides are TGTGCCAGCAGTTTAGCGAACTATGGCTACACCTTC. The whole variable domain, filled in from reference TRBV2 and TRBJ1-2, reads EPEVTQTPSHQVTQMGQEVILRCVPISNHLYFYWYRQILGQKVEFLVSFYNNEISEKSEIFDDQFSVERPDGSNFTLKIRSTKLEDSAMYFCASSLANYGYTFGSGTRLTVV.